The T cell receptor beta chain under discussion was sequenced for a study of beta chain features in type 1 diabetes. This clone was observed a handful of times. Its antigen is unidentified. A CD45RO/CCR7/CD25/CD127/CD95/CD27 panel sorted naive, central memory, regulatory and stem cell-like memory CD4+ cells. Study-wide points: cDNA sequencing could over-represent cells with high TCR expression. VDJ junctions in type 1 diabetes patients carried more deletions and fewer insertions.

CDR1 SGHDT and CDR2 YYEEEE come from the germline V gene. This CDR3 has 18 amino acids. V lost 4 bases, J lost 2 bases, and 11 bases stayed unmatched. All of the isolated RNA was reverse transcribed, so expressed TCRB transcripts were sequenced. Libraries were prepared by immunoSEQ multiplex PCR; TCRdb keeps only in-frame clonotypes and omits some of them. The repertoire consists of about 240,000 clones, with 27% occurring once and the leading ten covering under 4.5%. This clonotype originated in a man aged 25-45 years in good health. This sequence joins TRBV5-6 and TRBJ2-5; 13 nucleotides align to TRBD2. Sequencing used central memory CD4+ T cells from blood. CDR3 region: CASSRGTSGNALQETQYF. CDR3 DNA sequence: TGTGCCAGCAGCCGCGGGACTAGCGGGAACGCCCTTCAAGAGACCCAGTACTTC.